These T cell receptor beta chains were read from a single sample in a study of shared clonotypes between healthy human individuals. TCRdb's copy holds only in-frame clones and misses some; the assay was immunoSEQ multiplex PCR. This sample yields about 460,000 clones, of which about 74% are seen a single time; more than 10% belongs to the top ten. Sequencing input: PBMCs. The receptors were gathered from a woman aged 40-49 years in good health. Some clones in this sample may be carry-over from other donors' samples. Both conserved end residues are part of each CDR3. Expanded clones are given a class, and other clones once, few, many or no size at all.

j_gene	abundance	v_gene	CDR3aa
TRBJ2-4	.	TRBV5-4	CASSVRLAENIQYF
TRBJ2-7	.	TRBV6-1	CASSEAPSYEQYF
TRBJ1-1	.	TRBV10-3	CAIRGTERNTEAFF
TRBJ1-4	.	TRBV18	CASSPGNSEKLFF
TRBJ1-1	.	TRBV6-1	CASSDRGGTEAFF
TRBJ1-1	.	TRBV5-1	CARGTDTEAFF
TRBJ2-7	.	TRBV19	CASGRQGDPYEQYF
TRBJ1-2	many	TRBV29-1	CSVEDPWGGSTF
TRBJ1-5	.	TRBV29-1	CSVGDVSNQPQHF
TRBJ1-1	.	TRBV29-1	CSVQGTMGIDTEAFF
TRBJ2-7	.	TRBV15	CATSRASGYEQYF
TRBJ1-3	.	TRBV28	CASSFSLRHRGNTIYF
TRBJ1-1	.	TRBV29-1	CSAGGVGGTEAFF
TRBJ2-1	.	TRBV27	CASSPAGYGGGQFF
TRBJ1-5	.	TRBV19	CASKGQIYSNQPQHF
TRBJ2-3	.	TRBV19	CASSPRDTDTQYF
TRBJ2-7	.	TRBV18	CASSPGLADSYEQYF
TRBJ1-1	.	TRBV2	CASLDWQRDTEAFF
TRBJ2-7	.	TRBV10-2	CASSESAGSSSGEQYF
TRBJ2-4	few	TRBV5-4	CASSQRTEKNIQYF
TRBJ2-7	.	TRBV27	CASSRGDYSYEQYF
TRBJ2-7	.	TRBV6-1	CASSYRYEQYF
TRBJ2-1	once	TRBV4-3	CASSPSSHDYNEQFF
TRBJ2-2	few	TRBV27	CASRTGQGWNTGELFF
TRBJ2-2	.	TRBV19	CASSPSRGSGELFF
TRBJ2-7	.	TRBV28	CASTKSGSAYEQYF
TRBJ2-7	many	TRBV18	CASSSTLYEQYF
TRBJ1-2	.	TRBV4-1	CASSREHRKTYGYTF
TRBJ1-5	.	TRBV18	CASSPSPGTENQPQHF
TRBJ2-7	many	TRBV28	CASSFAGPLWVEQYF
TRBJ2-1	.	TRBV7-9	CASSQVAGEAEQFF
TRBJ1-2	many	TRBV5-4	CASSPGHSFGYTF
TRBJ2-1	once	TRBV5-4	CASRRMGSQQGGEQFF
TRBJ2-3	.	TRBV5-4	CASSRRPDTQYF
TRBJ2-1	.	TRBV10-3	CAISGPRTSGRTSSYNEQFF
TRBJ2-7	.	TRBV9	CASSVSGTDSYEQYF
TRBJ1-2	.	TRBV6-1	CASNARQGWGYTF
TRBJ2-1	.	TRBV4-1	CASSPGAARGSYNEQFF
TRBJ2-1	.	TRBV2	CASNGLAGGLDEQFF
TRBJ2-1	.	TRBV11-2	CASSLARSGVDEQFF
TRBJ2-7	.	TRBV7-3	CASSLAGPSSYEQYF
TRBJ2-5	.	TRBV7-7	CASSLVGTSGETQYF
TRBJ2-3	.	TRBV29-1	CSVEGGLAGGLGTDTQYF
TRBJ2-1	.	TRBV4-1	CASSQPLVSNEQFF
TRBJ2-2	.	TRBV28	CASSPWTGGNTGELFF
TRBJ2-7	.	TRBV7-8	CASSLRTLSYEQYF
TRBJ2-5	.	TRBV9	CASSVSPGREGTQYF
TRBJ1-3	.	TRBV11-2	CASSQTFSGNTIYF
TRBJ2-1	.	TRBV4-1	CASSQVRGQNNEQFF
TRBJ1-2	once	TRBV5-4	CASSLVDSSYTF
TRBJ2-7	.	TRBV4-1	CASSQDPRDRNFYEQYF
TRBJ1-2	once	TRBV28	CASSLYQEISYGYTF
TRBJ1-1	.	TRBV15	CATTDRVTEAFF
TRBJ2-3	.	TRBV6-6	CASSSRDTQYF
TRBJ2-1	many	TRBV6-4	CASSITGTSGVDEQFF
TRBJ2-1	once	TRBV5-1	CASRMMASGGDEQFF
TRBJ2-3	.	TRBV5-6	CASSLTLGRDTQYF